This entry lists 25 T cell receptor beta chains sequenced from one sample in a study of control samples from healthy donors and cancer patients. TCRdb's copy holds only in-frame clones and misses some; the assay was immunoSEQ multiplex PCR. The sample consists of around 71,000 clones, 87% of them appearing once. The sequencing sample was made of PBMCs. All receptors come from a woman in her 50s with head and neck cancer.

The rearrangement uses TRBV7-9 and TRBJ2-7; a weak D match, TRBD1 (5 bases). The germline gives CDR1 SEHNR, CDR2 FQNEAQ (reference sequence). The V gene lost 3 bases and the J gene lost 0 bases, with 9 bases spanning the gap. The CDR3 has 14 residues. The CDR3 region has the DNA TGTGCCAGCAGCTTGGGGCAACTCTCCTACGAGCAGTACTTC. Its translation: CASSLGQLSYEQYF.

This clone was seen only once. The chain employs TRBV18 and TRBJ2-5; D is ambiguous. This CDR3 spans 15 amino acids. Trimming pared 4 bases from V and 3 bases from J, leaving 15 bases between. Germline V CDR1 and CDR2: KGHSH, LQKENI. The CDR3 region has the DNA TGTGCCAGCTCACGCAGAGCTCAGGAGAAAGAGACCCAGTACTTC. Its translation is CASSRRAQEKETQYF. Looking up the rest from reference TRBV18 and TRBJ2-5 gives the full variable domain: NAGVMQNPRHLVRRRGQEARLRCSPMKGHSHVYWYRQLPEEGLKFMVYLQKENIIDESGMPKERFSAEFPKEGPSILRIQQVVRGDSAAYFCASSRRAQEKETQYFGPGTRLLVL.

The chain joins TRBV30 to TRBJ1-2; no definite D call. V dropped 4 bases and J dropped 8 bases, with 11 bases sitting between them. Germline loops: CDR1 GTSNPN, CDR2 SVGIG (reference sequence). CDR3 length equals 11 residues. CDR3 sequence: CAWNGPSGYTF. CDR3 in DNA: TGTGCCTGGAACGGACCTTCCGGCTACACCTTC.

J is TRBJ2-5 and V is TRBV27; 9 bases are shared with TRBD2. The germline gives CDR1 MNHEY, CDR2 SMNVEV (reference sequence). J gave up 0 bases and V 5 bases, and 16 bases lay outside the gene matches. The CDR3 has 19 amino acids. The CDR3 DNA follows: TGTGCCAGCAGTCCTAGGTTCGGGGTTAGCGGGGGCTACCAAGAGACCCAGTACTTC. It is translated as CASSPRFGVSGGYQETQYF.

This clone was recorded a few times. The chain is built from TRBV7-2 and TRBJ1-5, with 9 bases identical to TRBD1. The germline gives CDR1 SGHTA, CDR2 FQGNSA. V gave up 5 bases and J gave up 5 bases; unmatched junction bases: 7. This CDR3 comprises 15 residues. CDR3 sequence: CASSQDRGGDQPQHF. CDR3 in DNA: TGTGCCAGCAGCCAGGACAGGGGAGGCGATCAGCCCCAGCATTTT. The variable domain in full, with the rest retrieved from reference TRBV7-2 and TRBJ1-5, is GAGVSQSPSNKVTEKGKDVELRCDPISGHTALYWYRQSLGQGLEFLIYFQGNSAPDKSGLPSDRFSAERTGGSVSTLTIQRTQQEDSAVYLCASSQDRGGDQPQHFGDGTRLSIL.

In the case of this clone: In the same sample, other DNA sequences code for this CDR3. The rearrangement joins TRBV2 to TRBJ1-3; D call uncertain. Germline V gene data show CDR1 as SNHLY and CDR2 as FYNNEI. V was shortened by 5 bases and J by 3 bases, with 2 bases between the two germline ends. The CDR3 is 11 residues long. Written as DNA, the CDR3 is TGTGCCAGCAGTTATGGAAACACCATATATTTT. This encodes CASSYGNTIYF.

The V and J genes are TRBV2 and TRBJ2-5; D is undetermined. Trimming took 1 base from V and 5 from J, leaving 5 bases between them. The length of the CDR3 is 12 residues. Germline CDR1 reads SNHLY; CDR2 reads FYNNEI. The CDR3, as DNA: TGTGCCAGCAGTGAAGGGTGGGAGACCCAGTACTTC. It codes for CASSEGWETQYF.

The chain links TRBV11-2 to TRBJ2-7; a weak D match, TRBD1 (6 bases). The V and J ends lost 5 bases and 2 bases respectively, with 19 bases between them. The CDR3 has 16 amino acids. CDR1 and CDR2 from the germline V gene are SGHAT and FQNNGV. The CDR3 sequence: CASSPTNRVGAYEQYF. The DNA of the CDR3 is TGTGCCAGCAGCCCGACAAACAGGGTTGGCGCCTACGAGCAGTACTTC.

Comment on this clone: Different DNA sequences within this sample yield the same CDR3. The CDR3 loop reads CASSPRGGPGYGYTF. CDR3 nucleotide sequence: TGCGCCAGCAGCCCGCGGGGGGGGCCGGGCTATGGCTACACCTTC. The rearrangement uses TRBV5-1 and TRBJ1-2; D is possibly TRBD1 (6 bases). V was trimmed by 4 bases and J by 4 bases, leaving 17 bases between them. The length of the CDR3 is 15 residues. In germline, CDR1 is SGHRS, CDR2 YFSETQ.

DNA of the CDR3: TGTGCCAGCAGCTTACAGGGCGGCACTGAAGCTTTCTTT. Translated: CASSLQGGTEAFF. V usage is TRBV11-3 and J usage is TRBJ1-1, with D possibly TRBD1 on 5 matching bases. The CDR3 has 13 residues. The V end was cut by 2 bases, the J end by 4 bases, with 8 bases between. Germline V lookup: CDR1 SGHNT, CDR2 YENEEA.

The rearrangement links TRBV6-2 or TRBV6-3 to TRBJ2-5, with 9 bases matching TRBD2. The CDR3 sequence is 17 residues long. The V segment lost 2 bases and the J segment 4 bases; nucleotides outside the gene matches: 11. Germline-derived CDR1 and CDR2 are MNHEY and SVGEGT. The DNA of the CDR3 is TGTGCCAGCAGTTACGGAGCTCGCGGGGGGGGGATAGAGACCCAGTACTTC. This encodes CASSYGARGGGIETQYF.

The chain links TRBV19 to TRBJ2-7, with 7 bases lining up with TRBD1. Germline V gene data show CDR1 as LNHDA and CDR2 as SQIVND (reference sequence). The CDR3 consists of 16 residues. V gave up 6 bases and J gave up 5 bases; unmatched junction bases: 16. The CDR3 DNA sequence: TGTGCCAGTAGCCCTGGAGCGACAGGGTATCGGGACGAGCAGTACTTC. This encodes CASSPGATGYRDEQYF. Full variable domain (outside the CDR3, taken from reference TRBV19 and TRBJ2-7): DGGITQSPKYLFRKEGQNVTLSCEQNLNHDAMYWYRQDPGQGLRLIYYSQIVNDFQKGDIAEGYSVSREKKESFPLTVTSAQKNPTAFYLCASSPGATGYRDEQYFGPGTRLTVT.

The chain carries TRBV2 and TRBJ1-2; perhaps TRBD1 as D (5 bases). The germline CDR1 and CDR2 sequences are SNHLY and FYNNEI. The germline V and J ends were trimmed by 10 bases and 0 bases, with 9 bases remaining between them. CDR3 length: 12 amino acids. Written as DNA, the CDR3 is TGTGCCATCGGGACGGCTAACTATGGCTACACCTTC. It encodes CAIGTANYGYTF.

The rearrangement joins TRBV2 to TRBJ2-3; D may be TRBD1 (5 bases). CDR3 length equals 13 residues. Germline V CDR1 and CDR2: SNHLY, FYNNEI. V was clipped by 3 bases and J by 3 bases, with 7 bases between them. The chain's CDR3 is CASSDRVTDTQYF. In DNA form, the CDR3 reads TGTGCCAGCAGTGACAGGGTTACAGATACGCAGTATTTT. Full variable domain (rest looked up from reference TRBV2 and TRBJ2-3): EPEVTQTPSHQVTQMGQEVILRCVPISNHLYFYWYRQILGQKVEFLVSFYNNEISEKSEIFDDQFSVERPDGSNFTLKIRSTKLEDSAMYFCASSDRVTDTQYFGPGTRLTVL.

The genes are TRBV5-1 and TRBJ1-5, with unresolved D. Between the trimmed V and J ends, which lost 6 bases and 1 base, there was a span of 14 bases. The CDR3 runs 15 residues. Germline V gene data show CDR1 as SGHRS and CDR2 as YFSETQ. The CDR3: CASKFGPTSNQPQHF. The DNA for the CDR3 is TGCGCCAGCAAGTTTGGCCCAACAAGCAATCAGCCCCAGCATTTT. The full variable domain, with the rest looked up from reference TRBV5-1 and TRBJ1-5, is KAGVTQTPRYLIKTRGQQVTLSCSPISGHRSVSWYQQTPGQGLQFLFEYFSETQRNKGNFPGRFSGRQFSNSRSEMNVSTLELGDSALYLCASKFGPTSNQPQHFGDGTRLSIL.

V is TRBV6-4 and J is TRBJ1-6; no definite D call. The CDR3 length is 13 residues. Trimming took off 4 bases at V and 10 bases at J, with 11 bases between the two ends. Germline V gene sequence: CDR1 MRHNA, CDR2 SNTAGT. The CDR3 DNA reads TGTGCCAGCAGTGCCACCCGGGAATCACCCCTCCACTTT. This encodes CASSATRESPLHF.

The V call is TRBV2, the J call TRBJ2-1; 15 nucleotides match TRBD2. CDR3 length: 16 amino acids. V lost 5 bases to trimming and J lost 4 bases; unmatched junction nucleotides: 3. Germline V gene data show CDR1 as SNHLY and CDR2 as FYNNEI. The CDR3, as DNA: TGTGCCAGCAGTATAGGACTAGCGGGGGGGTACAATGAGCAGTTCTTC. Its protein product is CASSIGLAGGYNEQFF.

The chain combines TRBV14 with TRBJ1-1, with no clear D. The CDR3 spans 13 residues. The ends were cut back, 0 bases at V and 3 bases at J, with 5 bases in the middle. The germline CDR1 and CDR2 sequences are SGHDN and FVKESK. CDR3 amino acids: CASSQDRDTEAFF. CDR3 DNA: TGTGCCAGCAGCCAAGATAGAGACACTGAAGCTTTCTTT.

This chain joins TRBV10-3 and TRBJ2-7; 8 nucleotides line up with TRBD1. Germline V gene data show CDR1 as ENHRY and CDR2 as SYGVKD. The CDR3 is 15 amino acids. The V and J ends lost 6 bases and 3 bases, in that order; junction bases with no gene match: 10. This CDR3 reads CAIRTGGSGDYEQYF. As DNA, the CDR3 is TGTGCCATCAGAACAGGGGGTTCGGGGGACTACGAGCAGTACTTC.

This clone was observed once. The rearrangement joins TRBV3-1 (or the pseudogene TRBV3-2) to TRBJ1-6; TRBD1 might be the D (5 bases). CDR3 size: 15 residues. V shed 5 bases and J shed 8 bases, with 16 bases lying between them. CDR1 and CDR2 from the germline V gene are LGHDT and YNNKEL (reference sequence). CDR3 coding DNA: TGTGCCAGCAGCATCTCGTGGGGGGGGGATTCACCCCTCCACTTT. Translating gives CASSISWGGDSPLHF.

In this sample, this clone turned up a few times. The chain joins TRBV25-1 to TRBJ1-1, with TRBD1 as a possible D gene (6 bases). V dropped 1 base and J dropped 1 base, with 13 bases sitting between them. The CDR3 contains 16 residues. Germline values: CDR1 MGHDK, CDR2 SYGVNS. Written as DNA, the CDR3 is TGTGCCAGCAGTGAATCCCGAACAGGGAGGAACACTGAAGCTTTCTTT. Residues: CASSESRTGRNTEAFF.

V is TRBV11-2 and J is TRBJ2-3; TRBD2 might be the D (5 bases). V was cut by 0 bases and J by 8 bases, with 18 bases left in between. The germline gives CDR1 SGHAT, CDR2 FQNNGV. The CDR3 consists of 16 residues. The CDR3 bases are TGTGCCAGCAGCTTAGAGATGAGACCCACCGCGGGTACGCAGTATTTT. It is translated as CASSLEMRPTAGTQYF.

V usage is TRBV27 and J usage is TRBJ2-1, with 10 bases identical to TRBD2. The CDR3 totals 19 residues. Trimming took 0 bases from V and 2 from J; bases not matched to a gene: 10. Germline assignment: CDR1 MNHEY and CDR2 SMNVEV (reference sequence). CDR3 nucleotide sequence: TGTGCCAGCAGTTTATCCTCGGGGGAACTAGCGGGGCCCTACAATGAGCAGTTCTTC. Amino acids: CASSLSSGELAGPYNEQFF.

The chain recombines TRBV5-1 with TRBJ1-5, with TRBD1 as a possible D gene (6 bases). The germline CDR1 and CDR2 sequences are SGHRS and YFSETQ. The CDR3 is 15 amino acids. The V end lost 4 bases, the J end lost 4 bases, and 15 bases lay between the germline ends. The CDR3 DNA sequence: TGCGCCAGCAGCCCGGTAGGGGGGATTAATCAGCCCCAGCATTTT. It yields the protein CASSPVGGINQPQHF.

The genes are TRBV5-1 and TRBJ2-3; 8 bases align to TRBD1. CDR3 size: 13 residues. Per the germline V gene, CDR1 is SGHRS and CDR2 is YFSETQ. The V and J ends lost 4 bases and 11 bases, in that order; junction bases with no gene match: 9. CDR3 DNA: TGCGCCAGCAGCATCATACAGGGGGGCATGCAGTATTTT. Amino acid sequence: CASSIIQGGMQYF.